The clone carrying this T cell receptor (beta chain) was detected ten times or more. Its antigen is as yet unknown. This sample is part of a study of blood T cells in healthy people across ages. Points from the study as a whole: PBMC samples, being unsorted, prevented any conclusive comparison of naive and antigen-experienced cells.

A second PCR of 7 to 11 cycles used a sample-barcoded 5' primer and a J-beta primer mix. Using its own MiXCR run on the 5' RACE reads, TCRdb lists one record per CDR3 protein. The repertoire has hundreds of thousands of distinct CDR3 sequences, 29% of them found once; the top ten carry roughly a sixth. Deletions cut 1 base from V and 5 bases from J, with 9 bases between. The CDR3 totals 14 residues. Per the germline V gene, CDR1 is LGHNA and CDR2 is YNFKEQ. The V and J genes are TRBV4-2 and TRBJ1-5; D uncertain. Sequenced: blood. The clonotype was recovered from a woman older than 75 in good health. CDR3 nucleotides: TGTGCCAGCAGCCAAGGGGGTTCGGATCAGCCCCAGCATTTT. It encodes CASSQGGSDQPQHF.